These T cell receptor beta chains were read from a single sample in a study of T cell repertoires in cytomegalovirus infection. TCRdb reprocessed the reads via MiXCR and lists one record per CDR3 protein. The sample lists 450,000 to 650,000 distinct CDR3 sequences, less than 30% occurring once. The specimen sequenced was PBMCs. The receptors were sampled from a human donor in good health (CMV status not recorded). Some clones in this sample may be carry-over from other donors' samples. The CDR3 runs from the conserved cysteine through the conserved F or W. Each record gives: V gene, clone size, J gene, D gene, CDR3 DNA, CDR3 protein. The D gene is left open where the match is weak. Not every row has a clone size; where given, it reads once, few, many or a size class.

V: TRBV11-2
size: few
J: TRBJ2-7
D: .
DNA: TGTGCCAGCAGCCAGGAGTCTTTTACCTACGAGCAGTACTTC
CDR3: CASSQESFTYEQYF

V: TRBV30
size: few
J: TRBJ2-5
D: .
DNA: TGTGCCTGGAGTACGTTTCGCGCCGGGACCCAGTACTTC
CDR3: CAWSTFRAGTQYF

V: TRBV6-2/TRBV6-3
size: few
J: TRBJ2-5
D: TRBD1
DNA: TGTGCCAGCAGCTCTGAGGACAGGGCCGGGGAGACCCAGTACTTC
CDR3: CASSSEDRAGETQYF

V: TRBV7-6
size: once
J: TRBJ2-1
D: .
DNA: TGTGCCAGCAGCCCCACTATCGGGACAGCGGGATACAATGAGCAGTTCTTC
CDR3: CASSPTIGTAGYNEQFF

V: TRBV24-1
size: once
J: TRBJ2-1
D: .
DNA: TGTGCCACCAGTCCAAACCCGGGGGACGCCTTCTACAATGAGCAGTTCTTC
CDR3: CATSPNPGDAFYNEQFF

V: TRBV6-8
size: once
J: TRBJ1-5
D: .
DNA: TGTGCCAGCAGTTACTCGGGCAGTCTTCAGCCCCAGCATTTT
CDR3: CASSYSGSLQPQHF

V: TRBV7-9
size: .
J: TRBJ2-2
D: .
DNA: TGTGCCAGCAGGCGGCCCCTAAAGGCGGACACCGGGGAGCTGTTTTTT
CDR3: CASRRPLKADTGELFF

V: TRBV5-1
size: .
J: TRBJ2-2
D: .
DNA: TGCGCCAGCAGCGAACAGGGTACCGGGGAGCTGTTTTTT
CDR3: CASSEQGTGELFF

V: TRBV9
size: .
J: TRBJ1-1
D: .
DNA: TGTGCCAGCAGCGTTGGCAGGGTGGGAACTGAAGCTTTCTTT
CDR3: CASSVGRVGTEAFF

V: TRBV29-1
size: few
J: TRBJ2-2
D: .
DNA: TGCAGCGTTGTGGTCGGGAGTAGCACCGGGGAGCTGTTTTTT
CDR3: CSVVVGSSTGELFF

V: TRBV7-2
size: many
J: TRBJ2-7
D: .
DNA: TGTGCCAGCAGCTTATGGGGGGAGCAGTACTTC
CDR3: CASSLWGEQYF

V: TRBV19
size: few
J: TRBJ2-7
D: TRBD2
DNA: TGTGCCAGTAGTATAGGAGCACTAGCGGGAGGCTACGAGCAGTACTTC
CDR3: CASSIGALAGGYEQYF

V: TRBV4-1
size: .
J: TRBJ2-1
D: TRBD2
DNA: TGCGCCAGCAGCCAAGCGGGCGGGAGGACGAATGAGCAGTTCTTC
CDR3: CASSQAGGRTNEQFF

V: TRBV4-1
size: .
J: TRBJ2-1
D: .
DNA: TGCGCCAGCAGCCAAGATCTTGGCCGCTATGAGCAGTTCTTC
CDR3: CASSQDLGRYEQFF

V: TRBV7-2
size: many
J: TRBJ2-3
D: .
DNA: TGTGCCAGCAGCCCCGCCCAGGTGTTCACAGATACGCAGTATTTT
CDR3: CASSPAQVFTDTQYF

V: TRBV7-7
size: many
J: TRBJ2-7
D: .
DNA: TGTGCCAGCAGCTCTTCGATGAAAGACTTTCAATTGTACGAGCAGTACTTC
CDR3: CASSSSMKDFQLYEQYF